This TCR beta chain was obtained from a study of T cell responses to AZD1222 COVID-19 vaccine. This CDR3 comprises 14 residues. Germline V CDR1 and CDR2: SEHNR, FQNEAQ (reference sequence). Trimming pared 5 bases from V and 6 bases from J, leaving 17 bases between. Sequencing was performed with immunoSEQ multiplex PCR; in TCRdb, only in-frame clones are kept and a portion is missing. Of about 150,000 clones listed, 92% are singletons. This chain links TRBV7-9 with TRBJ2-7; TRBD2 is a possible D gene (5 bases). The TCR originated in an adult who received the AZD1222 COVID-19 vaccine. This material consisted of peripheral blood, taken 28 days after the second AZD1222 dose. CDR3 sequence reads: CASSVDYLVVEQYF. The CDR3, as DNA: TGTGCCAGCAGCGTTGACTACCTCGTTGTCGAGCAGTACTTC.